This T cell receptor beta chain was captured by sequencing in a study of early T cells in non-severe SARS-CoV-2 infection. Study-level information: Alpha and beta chains were unpaired, from unsorted whole-blood bulk RNA.

About this clonotype: Antigen unknown.

With 2 bases removed from V and 7 bases from J, the gap between germline ends came to 8 bases. Germline V CDR1 and CDR2: SGHVS, FNYEAQ. The CDR3 is 13 amino acids. Individual cDNA molecules carried attached unique molecular identifiers. TCRdb re-called the 5' RACE reads through MiXCR, storing one row per CDR3 protein. The sample lists more than 50,000 distinct CDR3 sequences; roughly 12% were seen once. Study-level findings and limits: The VDJdb matching leaned toward anti-spike CD8 responses and overlooked private and CD4 specificities.

The chain uses TRBV7-6 and TRBJ1-4; D unresolved. Here the sequenced sample was whole blood, taken at baseline. This TCR came from an adult who was a healthcare worker with PCR-confirmed SARS-CoV-2 infection or an uninfected control (not recorded which). CDR3 sequence (DNA): TGTGCCAGCAGCTTACGGGAGGGTGAAAAACTGTTTTTT. Translating it yields CASSLREGEKLFF.